This TCR beta chain was sequenced for a study of T cells in localized non-small cell lung cancer. Study-level points and caveats: Uninvolved adjacent lung had the highest recorded T cell clonality, with tumor below it. A raised T cell density in blood coincided with lengthier overall survival. For the top 100 tumor clones, a median about 62 also appeared in adjacent lung. The study sequenced only one region of the tumor. As a result, intratumor heterogeneity could not be excluded and remains possible.

Sequencing was performed with immunoSEQ multiplex PCR; in TCRdb, only in-frame clones are kept and a portion is missing. The data contain about 20,000 clones, 87% of them seen just once; the ten biggest clones take up 12%. About this clone itself: The target antigen is unknown.

This CDR3 is built from 16 residues. After removal of 3 bases from V and 2 bases from J, the junction contained 8 bases not matched to a gene. In germline, CDR1 is MGHRA, CDR2 YSYEKL. The sequenced sample was PBMCs, obtained before any cancer treatment. The rearrangement joins TRBV4-1 to TRBJ2-7; 9 bases line up with TRBD1. The sequence derives from a man between 35 and 75 years old with stage II squamous cell lung carcinoma. The CDR3 protein is CASSHPGQGYTYEQYF. CDR3 bases: TGCGCCAGCAGCCACCCGGGACAGGGTTACACCTACGAGCAGTACTTC.